A selection of T cell receptor beta chains follows, all from one sample in a study of beta chain features in type 1 diabetes. TCRdb's copy holds only in-frame clones and misses some; the assay was immunoSEQ multiplex PCR. The sample holds 630,000 or so clones; roughly 13% are singletons and the top ten take 0.035% to 0.045%. The sample was naive CD4+ T cells from blood. All receptors come from a man between 18 and 29 years old with type 1 diabetes. CDR3s include the opening cysteine and the closing phenylalanine or tryptophan. A D gene is named only where the DNA matches it firmly. Clone sizes are given selectively: once, few, many, or a class where the clone is expanded.

>.|TRBV9|TRBJ2-1|few
TGTGCCAGCAGCGTAGATCGACGGGGGCCCTACAATGAGCAGTTCTTC
CASSVDRRGPYNEQFF
>TRBD2|TRBV12-5|TRBJ2-2|few
TGTGCTAGTGGTGAGAGACTAGCGGGGGTAAACACCGGGGAGCTGTTTTTT
CASGERLAGVNTGELFF
>TRBD1|TRBV29-1|TRBJ2-5|few
TGCAGCGTTGTACGGGACAGCCAAGAGACCCAGTACTTC
CSVVRDSQETQYF
>.|TRBV30|TRBJ2-3|.
TGTGCCTGTACGAGAGTTAATTTGGGGGATACGCAGTATTTT
CACTRVNLGDTQYF
>.|TRBV6-5|TRBJ2-7|.
TGTGCCAGCAGTCTCGGGCCGCCGGAATACGAGCAGTACTTC
CASSLGPPEYEQYF
>TRBD2|TRBV15|TRBJ2-7|.
TGTGCCACCAGCAGAGGAACGACTGCGAGCGGGGTTTCCTACGAGCAGTACTTC
CATSRGTTASGVSYEQYF
>.|TRBV30|TRBJ1-4|few
TGTGCCTGGAGTGTACCGGGGAGTAGAAAACTGTTTTTT
CAWSVPGSRKLFF
>TRBD1|TRBV4-2|TRBJ1-2|few
TGTGCCAGCAGCCACGTAGGAGGGACAGGGGATGGCTACACCTTC
CASSHVGGTGDGYTF
>.|TRBV27|TRBJ2-5|.
TGTGCCACCAAGTCTAGGTCGGAGGGTTTGGAGACCCAGTACTTC
CATKSRSEGLETQYF
>.|TRBV7-2|TRBJ1-5|few
TGTGCCAGCAGCCCGGATAGCAATCAGCCCCAGCATTTT
CASSPDSNQPQHF
>.|TRBV30|TRBJ2-1|.
TGTGCCTGGATCCCCCGTCTACTCGTGGTCTTACACGGGAATGAGCAGTTCTTC
CAWIPRLLVVLHGNEQFF
>TRBD1|TRBV4-1|TRBJ1-2|.
TGCGCCAGCAGCCACCTCCGGGACAGGGAGCATTTTAACTATGGCTACACCTTC
CASSHLRDREHFNYGYTF
>.|TRBV28|TRBJ2-5|few
TGTGCCACCGGGTTAGGGGTACAAGAGACCCAGTACTTC
CATGLGVQETQYF
>.|TRBV30|TRBJ1-1|.
TGTGCCTGGAGACCAGATTTGAACACTGAAGCTTTCTTT
CAWRPDLNTEAFF
>TRBD1|TRBV7-9|TRBJ1-2|few
TGTGCCAGCAGCTTAGAGATGACAGGGCACTATGGCTACACCTTC
CASSLEMTGHYGYTF
>.|TRBV7-9|TRBJ2-5|.
TGTGCCAGCAGCCCCGTCAGTGGGGGGGAGACCCAGTACTTC
CASSPVSGGETQYF
>.|TRBV6-5|TRBJ2-4|.
TGTGCCAGCAGTTCAAGAACCAAAAACATTCAGTACTTC
CASSSRTKNIQYF
>.|TRBV10-3|TRBJ1-1|.
TGTGCCATCAGTGGTGAGGGTGGTCCCACTGAAGCTTTCTTT
CAISGEGGPTEAFF
>.|TRBV5-1|TRBJ2-3|.
TGCGCCAGCAGCTTGGGATGGGGCAGGAGCAGCACAGATACGCAGTATTTT
CASSLGWGRSSTDTQYF
>.|TRBV18|TRBJ1-2|.
TGTGCCAGCTCCCCCAGGGCTCCAAGCCGGAACTATGGCTACACCTTC
CASSPRAPSRNYGYTF
>TRBD2|TRBV9|TRBJ2-1|.
TGTGCCAGCAGTGCCAGCGGGGGGCTATACAATGAGCAGTTCTTC
CASSASGGLYNEQFF
>TRBD1|TRBV6-5|TRBJ2-1|.
TGTGCCAGCAGGATGGGACAGTTGACCTACAATGAGCAGTTCTTC
CASRMGQLTYNEQFF
>.|TRBV4-2|TRBJ2-6|few
TGTGCCAGCAGCTATCCCCAGGGCTCTGGGGCCAACGTCCTGACTTTC
CASSYPQGSGANVLTF
>.|TRBV5-1|TRBJ2-1|.
TGCGCCAGCAGCTTGACCTCGGACGGTGAGCAGTTCTTC
CASSLTSDGEQFF
>.|TRBV25-1|TRBJ1-2|.
TGTGCCAGCAGTGAATTAGGAGACTATGGCTACACCTTC
CASSELGDYGYTF
>.|TRBV27|TRBJ2-7|.
TGTGCCAGCAGTCGGGACCAGAGGGAGCAGTACTTC
CASSRDQREQYF
>TRBD1|TRBV29-1|TRBJ2-7|.
TGCAGCGTTCAGGGGGCAGCCTACGAGCAGTACTTC
CSVQGAAYEQYF
>.|TRBV13|TRBJ1-1|few
TGTGCCAGCAGCTTGTGGGGGGAAGCTTTCTTT
CASSLWGEAFF
>TRBD2|TRBV28|TRBJ2-3|few
TGTGCCAGCAGACCGGGGGGAACAGATACGCAGTATTTT
CASRPGGTDTQYF
>TRBD2|TRBV7-9|TRBJ2-7|few
TGTGCCAGCAGCTTATGGGGACTAGCGGGAGACCGCTACGAGCAGTACTTC
CASSLWGLAGDRYEQYF
>.|TRBV7-6|TRBJ2-2|.
TGTGCCAGCAGCTCGGGATTCCCCACCGGGGAGCTGTTTTTT
CASSSGFPTGELFF
>.|TRBV2|TRBJ2-7|.
TGTGCCAGCAGTGACAGAACCACCTCCTACGAGCAGTACTTC
CASSDRTTSYEQYF
>.|TRBV19|TRBJ2-7|.
TGTGCCAGTAGTAGAGGGTTGCAGGGAGCCTACGAGCAGTACTTC
CASSRGLQGAYEQYF
>TRBD1|TRBV6-1|TRBJ1-1|.
TGTGCCAGCAGCCCAGACAGGGGTGTCACTGAAGCTTTCTTT
CASSPDRGVTEAFF
>.|TRBV5-1|TRBJ2-3|.
TGCGCCAGCAGCCAAACATCTCGAGACTCAGATACGCAGTATTTT
CASSQTSRDSDTQYF
>.|TRBV2|TRBJ1-5|.
TGTGCCAGCAGCCGACATGCGCAGCCCCAGCATTTT
CASSRHAQPQHF
>.|TRBV6-5|TRBJ1-1|.
TGTGCCAGCAGTTACTACACTGAAGCTTTCTTT
CASSYYTEAFF
>TRBD1|TRBV6-6|TRBJ1-1|few
TGTGCCAGCAGTTGGACAGGGGGGACTGAAGCTTTCTTT
CASSWTGGTEAFF
>TRBD2|TRBV5-1|TRBJ2-1|.
TGCGCCAGCAGCTCCAGTCCAGAAATAGCGGGAGCGGGTGAGCAGTTCTTC
CASSSSPEIAGAGEQFF
>.|TRBV30|TRBJ2-1|.
TGTGCCTGGAGCGGTCCTGCTAGGGTTAATGAGCAGTTCTTC
CAWSGPARVNEQFF
>.|TRBV30|TRBJ1-2|few
TGTGCCTGGGACGCGGGGGCTAACTATGGCTACACCTTC
CAWDAGANYGYTF
>.|TRBV10-1|TRBJ2-6|.
TGCGCCAGCAGTGAGCGTTCAGGCTCTGGGGCCAACGTCCTGACTTTC
CASSERSGSGANVLTF
>.|TRBV10-3|TRBJ1-3|few
TGTGCCACCAAGACTCCATCTGGAAACACCATATATTTT
CATKTPSGNTIYF
>.|TRBV6-4|TRBJ2-1|few
TGTGCCAGCAGTCTCGGAGCGTTGGATGAGCAGTTCTTC
CASSLGALDEQFF
>.|TRBV5-1|TRBJ1-1|.
TGCGCCAGCAGTTCACAGGGCATGAACACTGAAGCTTTCTTT
CASSSQGMNTEAFF
>TRBD2|TRBV4-2|TRBJ2-3|few
TGTGCCAGCAGCCAAGCTCCGGTGGCTAGCGGGGGAGATACGCAGTATTTT
CASSQAPVASGGDTQYF
>.|TRBV4-1|TRBJ2-5|few
TGCGCCAGCAGCCAAGACGGACAGCGAGAGACCCAGTACTTC
CASSQDGQRETQYF
>TRBD1|TRBV30|TRBJ2-7|.
TGTGCCTGGAGTCGATTGGACAGGGTGGTGGACGAGCAGTACTTC
CAWSRLDRVVDEQYF
>TRBD2|TRBV28|TRBJ2-7|few
TGTGCCAGCAGAGCACTAGCGGGGGGCTACGAGCAGTACTTC
CASRALAGGYEQYF
>TRBD1|TRBV4-3|TRBJ2-1|.
TGCGCCAGCAGCCAAGATCGGGCAGGGGGCCCCAATGAGCAGTTCTTC
CASSQDRAGGPNEQFF
>.|TRBV7-2|TRBJ2-2|.
TGTGCCAGCAGCTCAACGGTCCGGGGGCCGAACACCGGGGAGCTGTTTTTT
CASSSTVRGPNTGELFF
>TRBD1|TRBV28|TRBJ1-1|.
TGTGCCAGCAGTGGGCCGGGACAGACGAACACTGAAGCTTTCTTT
CASSGPGQTNTEAFF
>TRBD1|TRBV29-1|TRBJ1-1|few
TGCAGCGTTGAATCAGGGGGCGGCACTGAAGCTTTCTTT
CSVESGGGTEAFF
>TRBD2|TRBV19|TRBJ2-1|few
TGTGCCAGTAGTATAGTGTCGGGAGGGGGGTATGAGCAGTTCTTC
CASSIVSGGGYEQFF
>.|TRBV18|TRBJ1-5|once
TGTGCCAGCTCACCACCAGGAGGGGCGCAGCCCCAGCATTTT
CASSPPGGAQPQHF
>TRBD1|TRBV15|TRBJ1-2|few
TGTGCCACCAGCAGCGGACAGGGCGGCTACACCTTC
CATSSGQGGYTF
>TRBD2|TRBV6-5|TRBJ2-2|.
TGTGCCAGCAGTTACTCTGGACTAGTCGCCGGGGAGCTGTTTTTT
CASSYSGLVAGELFF
>.|TRBV7-2|TRBJ2-7|few
TGTGCCAGCAGCCCCCCGGGCTACGAGCAGTACTTC
CASSPPGYEQYF